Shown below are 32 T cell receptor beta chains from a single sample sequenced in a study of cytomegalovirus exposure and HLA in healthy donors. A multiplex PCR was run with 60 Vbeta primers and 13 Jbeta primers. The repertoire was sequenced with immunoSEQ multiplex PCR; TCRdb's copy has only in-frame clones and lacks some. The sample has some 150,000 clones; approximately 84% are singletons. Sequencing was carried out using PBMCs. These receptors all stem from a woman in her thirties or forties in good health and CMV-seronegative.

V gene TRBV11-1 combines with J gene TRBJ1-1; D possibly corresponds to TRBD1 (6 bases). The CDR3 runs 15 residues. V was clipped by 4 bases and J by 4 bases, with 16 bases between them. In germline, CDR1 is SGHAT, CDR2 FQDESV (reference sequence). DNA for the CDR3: TGTGCCAGCAGCTCTGTAGACAGGAGGCGCACTGAAGCTTTCTTT. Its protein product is CASSSVDRRRTEAFF.

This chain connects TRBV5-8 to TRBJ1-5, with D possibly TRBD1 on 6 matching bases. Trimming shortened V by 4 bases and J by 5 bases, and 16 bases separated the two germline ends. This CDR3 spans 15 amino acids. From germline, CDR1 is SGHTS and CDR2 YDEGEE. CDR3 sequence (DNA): TGTGCCAGCAGCCAACCCGGACAGCCTTATCAGCCCCAGCATTTT. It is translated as CASSQPGQPYQPQHF.

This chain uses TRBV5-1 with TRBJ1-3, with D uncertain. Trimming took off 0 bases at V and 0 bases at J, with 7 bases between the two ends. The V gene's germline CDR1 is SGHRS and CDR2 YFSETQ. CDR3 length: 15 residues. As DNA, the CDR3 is TGCGCCAGCAGCTTGGACGGGAACTCTGGAAACACCATATATTTT. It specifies CASSLDGNSGNTIYF. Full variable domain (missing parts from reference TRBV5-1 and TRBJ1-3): KAGVTQTPRYLIKTRGQQVTLSCSPISGHRSVSWYQQTPGQGLQFLFEYFSETQRNKGNFPGRFSGRQFSNSRSEMNVSTLELGDSALYLCASSLDGNSGNTIYFGEGSWLTVV.

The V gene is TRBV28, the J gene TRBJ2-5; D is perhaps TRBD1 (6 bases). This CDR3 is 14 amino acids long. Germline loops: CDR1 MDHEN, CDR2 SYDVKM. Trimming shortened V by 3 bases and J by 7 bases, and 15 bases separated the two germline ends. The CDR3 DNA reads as TGTGCCAGCAGTTTTCGACAGGTGGTTGGGACCCAGTACTTC. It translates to CASSFRQVVGTQYF.

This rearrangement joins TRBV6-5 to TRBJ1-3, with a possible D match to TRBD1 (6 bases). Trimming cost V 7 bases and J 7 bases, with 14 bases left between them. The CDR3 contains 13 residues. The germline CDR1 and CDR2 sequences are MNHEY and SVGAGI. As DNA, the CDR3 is TGTGCCAGCAAACAGGGAGGGCTTAACACCATATATTTT. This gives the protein CASKQGGLNTIYF.

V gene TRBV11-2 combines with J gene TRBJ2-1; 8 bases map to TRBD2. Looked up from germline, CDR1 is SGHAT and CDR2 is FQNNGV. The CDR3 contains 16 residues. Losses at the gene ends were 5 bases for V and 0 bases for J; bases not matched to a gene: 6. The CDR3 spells CASSKRSGSSYNEQFF. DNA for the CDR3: TGTGCCAGCAGCAAAAGGAGCGGGAGCTCCTACAATGAGCAGTTCTTC.

The CDR3 reads CASSSYDEQYF. In DNA form, the CDR3 reads TGTGCCAGCAGCTCCTATGACGAGCAGTACTTC. This chain uses TRBV7-2 with TRBJ2-7; D not certain. In germline, CDR1 is SGHTA, CDR2 FQGNSA. V lost 4 bases to trimming and J lost 5 bases, with 6 bases between them. This CDR3 contains 11 residues.

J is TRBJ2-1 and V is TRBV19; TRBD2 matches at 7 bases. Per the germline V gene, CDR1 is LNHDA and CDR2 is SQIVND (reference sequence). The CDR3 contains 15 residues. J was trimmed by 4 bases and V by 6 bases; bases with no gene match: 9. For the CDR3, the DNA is TGTGCCAGTAGGAACGCGGGACTAACATACAATGAGCAGTTCTTC. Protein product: CASRNAGLTYNEQFF.

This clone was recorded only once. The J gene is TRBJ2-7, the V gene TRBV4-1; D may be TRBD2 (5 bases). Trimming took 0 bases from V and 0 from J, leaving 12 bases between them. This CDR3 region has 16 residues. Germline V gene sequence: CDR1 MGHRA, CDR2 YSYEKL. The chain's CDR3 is CASSQESIGGSYEQYF. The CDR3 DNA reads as TGCGCCAGCAGCCAAGAGTCAATAGGAGGCTCCTACGAGCAGTACTTC.

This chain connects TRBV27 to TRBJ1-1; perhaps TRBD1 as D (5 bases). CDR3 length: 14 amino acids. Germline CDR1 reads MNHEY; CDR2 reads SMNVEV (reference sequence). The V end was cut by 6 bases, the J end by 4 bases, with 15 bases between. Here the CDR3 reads CASSPRGGATEAFF. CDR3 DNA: TGTGCCAGCAGCCCCCGGGGGGGAGCCACTGAAGCTTTCTTT.

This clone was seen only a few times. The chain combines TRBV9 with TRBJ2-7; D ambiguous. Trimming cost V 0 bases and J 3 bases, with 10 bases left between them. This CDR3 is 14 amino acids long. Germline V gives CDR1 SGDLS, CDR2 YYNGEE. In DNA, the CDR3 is TGTGCCAGCAGCGTAGGCAGTAATTACTACGAGCAGTACTTC. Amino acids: CASSVGSNYYEQYF. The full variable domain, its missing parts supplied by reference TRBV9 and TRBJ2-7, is DSGVTQTPKHLITATGQRVTLRCSPRSGDLSVYWYQQSLDQGLQFLIQYYNGEERAKGNILERFSAQQFPDLHSELNLSSLELGDSALYFCASSVGSNYYEQYFGPGTRLTVT.

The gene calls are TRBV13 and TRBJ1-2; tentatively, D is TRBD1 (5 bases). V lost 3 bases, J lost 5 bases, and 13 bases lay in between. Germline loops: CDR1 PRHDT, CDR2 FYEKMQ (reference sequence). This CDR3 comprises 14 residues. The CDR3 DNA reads TGTGCCAGCAGCTTGGGTGGGGGGTTGTATGGCTACACCTTC. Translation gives CASSLGGGLYGYTF.

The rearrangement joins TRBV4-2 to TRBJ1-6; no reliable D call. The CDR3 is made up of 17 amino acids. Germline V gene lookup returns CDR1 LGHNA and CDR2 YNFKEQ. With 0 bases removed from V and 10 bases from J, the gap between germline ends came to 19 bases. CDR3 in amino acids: CASSQDLVGGNLSPLHF. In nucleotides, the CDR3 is TGTGCCAGCAGCCAAGATCTAGTAGGAGGGAATTTATCACCCCTCCACTTT.

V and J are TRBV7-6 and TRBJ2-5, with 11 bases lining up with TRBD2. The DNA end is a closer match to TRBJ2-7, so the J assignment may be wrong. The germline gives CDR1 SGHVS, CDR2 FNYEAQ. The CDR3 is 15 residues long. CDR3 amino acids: CASSLTSGSGYEQYF. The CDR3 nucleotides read TGTGCCAGCAGCCTCACTAGCGGGAGCGGGTACGAGCAGTACTTC.

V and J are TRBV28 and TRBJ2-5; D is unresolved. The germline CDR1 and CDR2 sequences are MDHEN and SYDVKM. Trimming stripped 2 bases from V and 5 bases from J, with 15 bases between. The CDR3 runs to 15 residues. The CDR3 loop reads CASSLPREPRETQYF. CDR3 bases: TGTGCCAGCAGTTTACCTCGCGAGCCCAGGGAGACCCAGTACTTC.

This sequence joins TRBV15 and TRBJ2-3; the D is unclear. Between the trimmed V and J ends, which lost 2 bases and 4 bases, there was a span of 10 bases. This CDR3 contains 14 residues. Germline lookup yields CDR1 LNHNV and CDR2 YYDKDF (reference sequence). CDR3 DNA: TGTGCCACCAGCAGAAGCCCAAAGTCAGATACGCAGTATTTT. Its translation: CATSRSPKSDTQYF.

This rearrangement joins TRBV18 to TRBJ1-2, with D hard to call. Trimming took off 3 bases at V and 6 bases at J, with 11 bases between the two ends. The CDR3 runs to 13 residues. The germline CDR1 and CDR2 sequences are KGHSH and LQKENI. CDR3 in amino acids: CASSPLMRHGYTF. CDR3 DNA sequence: TGTGCCAGCTCACCGCTGATGAGGCATGGCTACACCTTC.

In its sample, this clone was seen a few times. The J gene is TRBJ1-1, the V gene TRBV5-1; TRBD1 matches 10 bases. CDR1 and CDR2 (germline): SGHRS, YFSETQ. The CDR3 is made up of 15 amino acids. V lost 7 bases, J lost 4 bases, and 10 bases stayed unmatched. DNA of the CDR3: TGCGCCAGCCAAAAAAGGACAGGGGGGAGCACTGAAGCTTTCTTT. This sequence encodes CASQKRTGGSTEAFF.

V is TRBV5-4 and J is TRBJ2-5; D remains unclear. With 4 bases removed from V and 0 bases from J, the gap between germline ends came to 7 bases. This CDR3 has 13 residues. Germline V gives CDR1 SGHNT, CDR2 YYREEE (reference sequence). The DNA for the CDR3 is TGTGCCAGCAGCCGGTACTACCAAGAGACCCAGTACTTC. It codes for CASSRYYQETQYF.

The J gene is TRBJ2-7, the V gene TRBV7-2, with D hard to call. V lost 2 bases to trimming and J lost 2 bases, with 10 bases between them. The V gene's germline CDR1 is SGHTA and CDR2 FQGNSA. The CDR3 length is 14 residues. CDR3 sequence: CASSLFNSAYEQYF. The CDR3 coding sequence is TGTGCCAGCAGCTTATTTAACAGTGCCTACGAGCAGTACTTC.

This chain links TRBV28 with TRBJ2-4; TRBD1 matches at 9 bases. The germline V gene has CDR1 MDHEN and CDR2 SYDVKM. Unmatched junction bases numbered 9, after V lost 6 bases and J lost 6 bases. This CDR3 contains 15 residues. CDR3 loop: CASRRTGVVGNIQYF. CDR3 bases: TGTGCCAGCAGACGGACAGGGGTCGTCGGAAACATTCAGTACTTC.

CDR3 protein: CASSLRAEGYNEQFF. CDR3 coding DNA: TGTGCCAGCAGCTTAAGGGCGGAGGGCTACAATGAGCAGTTCTTC. The rearrangement links TRBV7-2 to TRBJ2-1; D may be TRBD2 (6 bases). The CDR3 extends over 15 amino acids. V lost 2 bases and J lost 3, with 11 bases in between. Germline V gene data show CDR1 as SGHTA and CDR2 as FQGNSA. Together with reference TRBV7-2 and TRBJ2-1, the CDR3 gives the full variable domain: GAGVSQSPSNKVTEKGKDVELRCDPISGHTALYWYRQSLGQGLEFLIYFQGNSAPDKSGLPSDRFSAERTGGSVSTLTIQRTQQEDSAVYLCASSLRAEGYNEQFFGPGTRLTVL.

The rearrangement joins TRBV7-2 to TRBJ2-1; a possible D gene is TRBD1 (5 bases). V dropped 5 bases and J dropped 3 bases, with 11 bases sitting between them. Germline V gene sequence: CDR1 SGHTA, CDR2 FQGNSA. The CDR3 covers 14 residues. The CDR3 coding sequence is TGTGCCAGCAGCCCGATGACAGTCTACAATGAGCAGTTCTTC. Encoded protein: CASSPMTVYNEQFF.

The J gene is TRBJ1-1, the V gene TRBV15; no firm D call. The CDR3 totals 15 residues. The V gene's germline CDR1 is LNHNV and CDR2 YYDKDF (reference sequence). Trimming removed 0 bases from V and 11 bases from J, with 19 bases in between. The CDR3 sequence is CATSRDPAAGGVAFF. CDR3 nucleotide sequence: TGTGCCACCAGCAGAGATCCGGCTGCGGGTGGCGTTGCTTTCTTT. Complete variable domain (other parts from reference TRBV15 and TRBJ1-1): DAMVIQNPRYQVTQFGKPVTLSCSQTLNHNVMYWYQQKSSQAPKLLFHYYDKDFNNEADTPDNFQSRRPNTSFCFLDIRSPGLGDTAMYLCATSRDPAAGGVAFFGQGTRLTVV.

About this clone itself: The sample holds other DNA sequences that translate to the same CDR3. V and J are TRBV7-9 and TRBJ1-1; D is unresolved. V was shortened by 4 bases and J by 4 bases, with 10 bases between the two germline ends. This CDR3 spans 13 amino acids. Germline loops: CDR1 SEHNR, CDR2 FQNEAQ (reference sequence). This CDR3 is CASSSNQATEAFF. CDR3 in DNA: TGTGCCAGCAGCTCCAACCAGGCCACTGAAGCTTTCTTT.

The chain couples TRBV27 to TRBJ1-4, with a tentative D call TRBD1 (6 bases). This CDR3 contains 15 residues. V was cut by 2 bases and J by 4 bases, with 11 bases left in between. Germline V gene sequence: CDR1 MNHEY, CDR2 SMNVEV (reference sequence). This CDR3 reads CASSLGGDINEKLFF. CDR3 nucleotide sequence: TGTGCCAGCAGTTTAGGGGGGGACATTAATGAAAAACTGTTTTTT.

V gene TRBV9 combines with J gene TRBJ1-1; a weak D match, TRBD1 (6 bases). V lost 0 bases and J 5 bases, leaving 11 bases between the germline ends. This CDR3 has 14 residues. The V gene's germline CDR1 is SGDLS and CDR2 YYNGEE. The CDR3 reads CASSVEGGRTEAFF. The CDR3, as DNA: TGTGCCAGCAGCGTAGAGGGGGGGCGAACTGAAGCTTTCTTT.

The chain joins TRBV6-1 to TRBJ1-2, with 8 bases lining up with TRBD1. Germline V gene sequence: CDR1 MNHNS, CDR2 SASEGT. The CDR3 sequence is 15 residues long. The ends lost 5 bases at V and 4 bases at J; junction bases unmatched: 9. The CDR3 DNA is TGTGCCAGCAGTCAGGGGGGCGACAGGGGCTATGGCTACACCTTC. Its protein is CASSQGGDRGYGYTF.

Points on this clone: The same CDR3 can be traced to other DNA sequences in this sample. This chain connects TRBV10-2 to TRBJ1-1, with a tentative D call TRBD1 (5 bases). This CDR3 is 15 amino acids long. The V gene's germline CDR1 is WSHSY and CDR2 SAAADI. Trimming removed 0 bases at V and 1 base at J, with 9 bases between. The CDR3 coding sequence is TGCGCCAGCAGTGAGTCGGGGGGGTGGAACACTGAAGCTTTCTTT. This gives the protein CASSESGGWNTEAFF.

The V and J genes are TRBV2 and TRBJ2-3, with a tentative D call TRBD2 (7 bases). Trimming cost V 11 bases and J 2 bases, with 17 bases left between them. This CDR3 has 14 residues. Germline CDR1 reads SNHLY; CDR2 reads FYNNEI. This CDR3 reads CAAGGRLPTDTQYF. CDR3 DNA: TGTGCCGCCGGGGGGCGACTACCCACAGATACGCAGTATTTT.

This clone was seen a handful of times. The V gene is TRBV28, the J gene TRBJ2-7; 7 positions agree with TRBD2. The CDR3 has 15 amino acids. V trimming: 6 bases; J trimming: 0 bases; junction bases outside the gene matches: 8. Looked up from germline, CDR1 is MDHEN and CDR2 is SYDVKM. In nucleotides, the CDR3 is TGTGCCAGCAGCCCTCTAGCGGAGCTCTCCTACGAGCAGTACTTC. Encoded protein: CASSPLAELSYEQYF. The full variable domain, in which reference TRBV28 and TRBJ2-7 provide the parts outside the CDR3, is DVKVTQSSRYLVKRTGEKVFLECVQDMDHENMFWYRQDPGLGLRLIYFSYDVKMKEKGDIPEGYSVSREKKERFSLILESASTNQTSMYLCASSPLAELSYEQYFGPGTRLTVT.

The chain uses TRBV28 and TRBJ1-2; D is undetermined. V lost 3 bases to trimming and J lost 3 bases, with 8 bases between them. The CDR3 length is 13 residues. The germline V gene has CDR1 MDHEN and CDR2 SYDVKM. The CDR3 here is CASSFSGDYGYTF. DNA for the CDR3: TGTGCCAGCAGTTTTTCCGGGGACTATGGCTACACCTTC.